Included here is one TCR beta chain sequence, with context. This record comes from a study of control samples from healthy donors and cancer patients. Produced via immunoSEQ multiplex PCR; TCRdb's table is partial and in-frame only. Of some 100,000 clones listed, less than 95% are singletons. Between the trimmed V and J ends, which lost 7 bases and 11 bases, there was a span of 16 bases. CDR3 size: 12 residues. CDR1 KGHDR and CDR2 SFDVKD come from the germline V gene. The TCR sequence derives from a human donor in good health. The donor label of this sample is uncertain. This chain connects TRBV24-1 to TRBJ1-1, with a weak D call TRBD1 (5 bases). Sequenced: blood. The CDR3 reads CATSSRDPPAFF. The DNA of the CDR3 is TGTGCCACCAGCTCTCGGGACCCCCCGGCTTTCTTT.